This is a list of T cell receptor beta chains from one sample in a study of T cell responses to AZD1222 COVID-19 vaccine. Clones were read by immunoSEQ multiplex PCR, and TCRdb kept only the in-frame ones, dropping some. The table has about 150,000 clones, approximately 91% seen once. Sequencing used peripheral blood, obtained after recovery from COVID-19. Receptors were obtained from an adult who had recovered from COVID-19. Each CDR3 is given with its conserved first and last residue. Each record gives: J gene, V gene, clone size, D gene, CDR3 protein, CDR3 DNA. D genes are given only for firm matches. Only some rows state a clone size, as once, few, many or a class for expanded clones.

>TRBJ1-1|TRBV5-5|.|.
CASSLVLLGPEAFF
TGTGCCAGCAGCTTGGTCCTCTTGGGGCCTGAAGCTTTCTTT
>TRBJ1-1|TRBV4-3|.|.
CASGLTVNTEAFF
TGCGCCAGCGGACTGACAGTGAACACTGAAGCTTTCTTT
>TRBJ2-1|TRBV5-1|once|TRBD1
CASSRGQGLGDEQFF
TGCGCCAGCAGCAGGGGACAGGGGTTAGGCGATGAGCAGTTCTTC
>TRBJ2-1|TRBV4-1|.|TRBD2
CASSPRTSGRSLYNEQFF
TGCGCCAGCAGCCCTCGGACTAGCGGGAGATCCCTTTACAATGAGCAGTTCTTC
>TRBJ2-7|TRBV6-2/TRBV6-3|.|TRBD1
CASSYTGTGDFRYEQYF
TGTGCCAGCAGTTACACTGGGACAGGTGATTTTCGCTACGAGCAGTACTTC
>TRBJ1-1|TRBV15|many|.
CATSTRDTLRTEAFF
TGTGCCACCAGCACTCGGGACACCCTGAGGACTGAAGCTTTCTTT
>TRBJ2-1|TRBV28|.|.
CASSLVIGYNEQFF
TGTGCCAGCAGTTTAGTGATCGGGTACAATGAGCAGTTCTTC
>TRBJ2-5|TRBV6-5|.|.
CASSYGTAQETQYF
TGTGCCAGCAGTTACGGGACGGCCCAAGAGACCCAGTACTTC
>TRBJ1-5|TRBV7-2|.|TRBD1
CASSLGTANIPRQPQHF
TGTGCCAGCAGCTTGGGGACAGCCAACATTCCCAGGCAGCCCCAGCATTTT
>TRBJ1-2|TRBV4-1|.|.
CASTEPGQRGYTF
TGCGCCAGCACCGAACCAGGGCAGCGTGGCTACACCTTC
>TRBJ1-6|TRBV2|few|.
CASSAYRLSEPSSYNSPLHF
TGTGCCAGCAGCGCCTACCGACTATCGGAGCCTTCCTCCTATAATTCACCCCTCCACTTT
>TRBJ2-1|TRBV3-1/TRBV3-2|.|TRBD1
CASSRDSYNEQFF
TGTGCCAGCAGCCGGGACAGTTACAATGAGCAGTTCTTC
>TRBJ2-1|TRBV9|.|TRBD2
CASSNAGEYNEQFF
TGTGCCAGCAGCAACGCGGGAGAGTACAATGAGCAGTTCTTC
>TRBJ2-3|TRBV28|.|.
CASSPPGAATDTQYF
TGTGCCAGCAGCCCGCCGGGAGCGGCCACAGATACGCAGTATTTT
>TRBJ1-5|TRBV6-5|.|.
CASSLPNQPQHF
TGTGCCAGCAGCTTGCCGAATCAGCCCCAGCATTTT
>TRBJ1-1|TRBV7-3|.|.
CASSLVQGNTEAFF
TGTGCCAGCAGCTTAGTACAGGGGAACACTGAAGCTTTCTTT
>TRBJ2-7|TRBV27|.|TRBD1
CASSLDGTGPFEQYF
TGTGCCAGCAGTTTAGATGGGACAGGGCCGTTCGAGCAGTACTTC
>TRBJ2-1|TRBV25-1|.|.
CASSADRRDEQFF
TGTGCCAGCAGTGCGGACAGGAGGGATGAGCAGTTCTTC
>TRBJ1-5|TRBV7-8|.|.
CASSLEALSGQPQHF
TGTGCCAGCAGCTTAGAGGCGTTGAGCGGTCAGCCCCAGCATTTT
>TRBJ2-1|TRBV6-2/TRBV6-3|.|TRBD1
CASSQGGEEFF
TGTGCCAGCAGTCAAGGGGGCGAGGAGTTCTTC
>TRBJ2-7|TRBV11-2|.|.
CASSLAATDHYEQYF
TGTGCCAGCAGCTTAGCGGCGACCGACCACTACGAGCAGTACTTC
>TRBJ1-1|TRBV9|.|.
CASSVITPSMNTEAFF
TGTGCCAGCAGCGTAATAACACCGAGCATGAACACTGAAGCTTTCTTT
>TRBJ2-1|TRBV7-2|.|TRBD1
CASSLGQGDLSYNEQFF
TGTGCCAGCAGCCTCGGACAGGGGGACCTCTCCTACAATGAGCAGTTCTTC
>TRBJ1-6|TRBV13|.|.
CASSARTGGLSYNSPLHF
TGTGCCAGCAGCGCAAGAACCGGGGGGCTTTCCTATAATTCACCCCTCCACTTT
>TRBJ2-1|TRBV2|.|TRBD2
CASSAGLAGVYNEQFF
TGTGCCAGCAGTGCTGGACTAGCGGGAGTCTACAATGAGCAGTTCTTC
>TRBJ1-6|TRBV7-3|few|.
CASSLWTINSPLHF
TGTGCCAGCAGCTTATGGACGATTAATTCACCCCTCCACTTT
>TRBJ2-3|TRBV4-1|.|.
CASSQALGIVLVLTDTQYF
TGCGCCAGCAGCCAAGCTTTAGGGATCGTACTCGTACTCACAGATACGCAGTATTTT
>TRBJ1-5|TRBV19|.|.
CASSIMGAVGNQPQHF
TGTGCCAGTAGTATTATGGGGGCCGTTGGCAATCAGCCCCAGCATTTT
>TRBJ1-5|TRBV11-2|.|.
CASSARSRTPQHF
TGTGCCAGCAGCGCCCGATCGAGAACGCCCCAGCATTTT
>TRBJ1-3|TRBV12-3/TRBV12-4|.|.
CASSLGSGNTIYF
TGTGCCAGCAGTTTGGGCTCTGGAAACACCATATATTTT
>TRBJ1-2|TRBV3-1/TRBV3-2|.|.
CASSRTDTNYGYTF
TGTGCCAGCAGTCGGACAGACACCAACTATGGCTACACCTTC
>TRBJ2-2|TRBV19|.|TRBD1
CASSPLDRAIFRTGELFF
TGTGCCAGTAGTCCGCTCGACAGGGCTATTTTTCGCACCGGGGAGCTGTTTTTT
>TRBJ1-3|TRBV7-2|.|.
CASSLDFPTGPTIGNTIYF
TGTGCCAGCAGCTTAGATTTTCCCACCGGGCCTACCATCGGAAACACCATATATTTT
>TRBJ2-2|TRBV7-8|.|.
CASSLAPPGSSGELFF
TGTGCCAGCAGCTTAGCCCCCCCGGGTTCTAGCGGGGAGCTGTTTTTT
>TRBJ2-7|TRBV7-6|.|.
CASSLGVGYEQYF
TGTGCCAGCAGCTTAGGGGTAGGGTACGAGCAGTACTTC
>TRBJ2-1|TRBV2|.|.
CAGKSATSVNEQFF
TGTGCCGGCAAGTCGGCTACTAGTGTAAATGAGCAGTTCTTC
>TRBJ2-1|TRBV7-3|.|TRBD2
CASSSEASGRNEQFF
TGTGCCAGCAGTTCAGAGGCTAGCGGGCGGAATGAGCAGTTCTTC
>TRBJ2-3|TRBV28|.|.
CASSVAETDTQYF
TGTGCCAGCAGCGTAGCGGAAACAGATACGCAGTATTTT
>TRBJ1-4|TRBV6-2/TRBV6-3|.|TRBD1
CASSYDIRGQILATNEKLFF
TGTGCCAGCAGTTACGATATTCGGGGACAGATCTTGGCAACTAATGAAAAACTGTTTTTT
>TRBJ1-1|TRBV5-5|.|TRBD1
CASSPGQANTEAFF
TGTGCCAGCAGCCCGGGACAGGCGAACACTGAAGCTTTCTTT
>TRBJ1-2|TRBV11-3|.|.
CASSPVAGLNYGYTF
TGTGCCAGCAGCCCAGTGGCGGGACTGAACTATGGCTACACCTTC
>TRBJ1-5|TRBV2|.|TRBD1
CASKWGSGGIQPQHF
TGTGCCAGCAAGTGGGGGTCAGGGGGTATTCAGCCCCAGCATTTT
>TRBJ2-3|TRBV2|.|TRBD2
CASRTGLAGADRTDTQYF
TGTGCCAGCAGAACTGGACTAGCGGGGGCCGACCGCACAGATACGCAGTATTTT
>TRBJ1-5|TRBV11-2|.|.
CASSSGPNQPQHF
TGTGCCAGCAGCTCCGGACCCAATCAGCCCCAGCATTTT
>TRBJ1-1|TRBV13|.|.
CASSRTGNTEAFF
TGTGCCAGCAGCCGCACAGGGAACACTGAAGCTTTCTTT
>TRBJ2-7|TRBV2|.|.
CASSRGLAKEDEQYF
TGTGCCAGCAGTCGTGGGCTGGCGAAAGAGGACGAGCAGTACTTC